This T cell receptor beta chain was retrieved from a study of cytomegalovirus exposure and HLA in healthy donors. Comment on this clone: Its antigen is undetermined.

Both 60 Vbeta primers and 13 Jbeta primers went into the PCR. Authors' data handling: It was a later analysis that counted about 80 million unique TCR beta chains, of which around 11 million were shared. Measured with immunoSEQ multiplex PCR; TCRdb has only the in-frame clones, and not every one. The DNA was the basis for D and trimming; V, J and clone size are from that table. The table has 90,000 to 100,000 clones, around 73% seen once; the top ten hold 3% to 3.5%. The germline gives CDR1 MNHEY, CDR2 SMNVEV (reference sequence). Trimming at V came to 6 bases and at J to 5 bases, leaving 11 bases not matched to a gene. The CDR3 has 16 residues. Findings of the study overall: Later work associated 16,951 TCR beta sequences with HLA alleles at 0.05 false discovery rate.

Source material: PBMCs. The clonotype originates from a middle-aged woman in good health and CMV-seronegative. The chain has TRBV27 and TRBJ2-3, with 10 positions matching TRBD2. The CDR3 bases are TGTGCCAGCAGGTACAACCTAGCGGGAGCAATAGATACGCAGTATTTT. The encoded protein is CASRYNLAGAIDTQYF.